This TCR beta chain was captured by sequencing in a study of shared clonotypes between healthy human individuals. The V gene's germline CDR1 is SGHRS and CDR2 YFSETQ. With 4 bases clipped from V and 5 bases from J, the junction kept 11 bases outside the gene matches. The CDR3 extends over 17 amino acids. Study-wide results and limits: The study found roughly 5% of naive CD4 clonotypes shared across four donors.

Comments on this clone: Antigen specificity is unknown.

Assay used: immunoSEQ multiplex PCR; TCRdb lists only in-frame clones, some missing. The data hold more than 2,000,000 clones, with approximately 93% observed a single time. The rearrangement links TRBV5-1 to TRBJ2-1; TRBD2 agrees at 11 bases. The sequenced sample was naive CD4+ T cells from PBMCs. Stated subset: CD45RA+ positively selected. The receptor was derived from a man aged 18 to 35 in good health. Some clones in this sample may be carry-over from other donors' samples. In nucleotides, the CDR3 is TGCGCCAGCAGCCCGGGAGGGGGACTAGCGGCAAACAATGAGCAGTTCTTC. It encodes CASSPGGGLAANNEQFF.